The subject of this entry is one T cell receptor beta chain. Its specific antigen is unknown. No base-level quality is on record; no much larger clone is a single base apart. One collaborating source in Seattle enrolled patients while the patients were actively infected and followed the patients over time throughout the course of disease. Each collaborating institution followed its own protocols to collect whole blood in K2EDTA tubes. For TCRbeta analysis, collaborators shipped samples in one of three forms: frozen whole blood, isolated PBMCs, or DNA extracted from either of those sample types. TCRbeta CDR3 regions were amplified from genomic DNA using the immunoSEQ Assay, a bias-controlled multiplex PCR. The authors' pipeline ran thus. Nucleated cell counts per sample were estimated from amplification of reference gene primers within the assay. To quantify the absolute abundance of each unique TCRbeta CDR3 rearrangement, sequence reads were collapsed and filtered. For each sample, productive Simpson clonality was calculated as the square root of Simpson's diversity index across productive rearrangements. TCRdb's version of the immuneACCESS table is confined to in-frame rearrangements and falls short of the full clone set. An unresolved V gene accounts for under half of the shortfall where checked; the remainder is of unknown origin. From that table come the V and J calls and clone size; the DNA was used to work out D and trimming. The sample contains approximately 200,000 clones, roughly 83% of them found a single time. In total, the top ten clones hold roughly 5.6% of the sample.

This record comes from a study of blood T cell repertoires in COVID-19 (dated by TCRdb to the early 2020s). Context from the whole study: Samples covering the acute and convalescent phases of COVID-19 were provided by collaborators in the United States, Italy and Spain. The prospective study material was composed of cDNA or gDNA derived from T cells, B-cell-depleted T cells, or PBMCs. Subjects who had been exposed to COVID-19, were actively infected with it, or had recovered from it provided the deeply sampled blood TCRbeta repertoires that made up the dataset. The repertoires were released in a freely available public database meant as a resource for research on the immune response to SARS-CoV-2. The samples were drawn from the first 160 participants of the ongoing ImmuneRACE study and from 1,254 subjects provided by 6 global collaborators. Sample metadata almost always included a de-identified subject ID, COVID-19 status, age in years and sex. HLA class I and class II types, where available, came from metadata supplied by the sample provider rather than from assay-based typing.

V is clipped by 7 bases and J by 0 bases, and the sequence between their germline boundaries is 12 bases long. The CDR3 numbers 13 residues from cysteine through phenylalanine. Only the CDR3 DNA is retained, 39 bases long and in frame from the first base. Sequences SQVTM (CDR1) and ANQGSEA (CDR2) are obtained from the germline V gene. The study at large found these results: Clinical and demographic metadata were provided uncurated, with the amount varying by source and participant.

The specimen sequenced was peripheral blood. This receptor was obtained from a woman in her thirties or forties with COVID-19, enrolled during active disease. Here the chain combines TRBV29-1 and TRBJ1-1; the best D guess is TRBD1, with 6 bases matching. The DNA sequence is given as TGCAGCGCCGGGACACCTATGAACACTGAAGCTTTCTTT. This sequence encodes CSAGTPMNTEAFF. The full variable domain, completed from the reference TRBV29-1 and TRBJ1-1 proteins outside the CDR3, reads SAVISQKPSRDICQRGTSLTIQCQVDSQVTMMFWYRQQPGQSLTLIATANQGSEATYESGFVIDKFPISRPNLTFSTLTVSNMSPEDSSIYLCSAGTPMNTEAFFGQGTRLTVV.